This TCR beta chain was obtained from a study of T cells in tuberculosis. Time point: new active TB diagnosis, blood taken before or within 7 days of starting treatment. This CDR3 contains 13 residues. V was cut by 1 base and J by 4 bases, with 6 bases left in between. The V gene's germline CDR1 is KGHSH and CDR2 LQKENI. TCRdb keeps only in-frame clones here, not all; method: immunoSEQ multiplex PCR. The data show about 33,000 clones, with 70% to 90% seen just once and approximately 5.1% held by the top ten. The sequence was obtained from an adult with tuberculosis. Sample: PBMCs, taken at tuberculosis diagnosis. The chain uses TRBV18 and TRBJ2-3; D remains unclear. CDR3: CASSPQIADTQYF. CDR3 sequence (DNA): TGTGCCAGCTCACCACAAATCGCAGATACGCAGTATTTT.